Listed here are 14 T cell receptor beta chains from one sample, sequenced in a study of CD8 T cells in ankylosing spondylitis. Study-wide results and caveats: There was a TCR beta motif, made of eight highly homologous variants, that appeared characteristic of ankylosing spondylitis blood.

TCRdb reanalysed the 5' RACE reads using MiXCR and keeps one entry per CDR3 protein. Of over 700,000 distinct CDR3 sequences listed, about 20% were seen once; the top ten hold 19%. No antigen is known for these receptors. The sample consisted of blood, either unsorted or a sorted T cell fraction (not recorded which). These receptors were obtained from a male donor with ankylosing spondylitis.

CDR3 amino acids: CSVEAAGENWFF. CDR3 nucleotide sequence: TGCAGCGTTGAAGCGGCGGGAGAAAATTGGTTCTTC. V usage is TRBV29-1 and J usage is TRBJ2-1; 7 bases align to TRBD2. J gave up 15 bases and V 1 base, and 9 bases lay outside the gene matches. CDR3 length: 12 amino acids. Germline V gene sequence: CDR1 SQVTM, CDR2 ANQGSEA.

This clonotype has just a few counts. The CDR3, as DNA: TGCAGTGCTAGAGAACCGACAGGCGAATATAATTCACCCCTCCACTTT. This codes for CSAREPTGEYNSPLHF. The chain recombines TRBV20-1 with TRBJ1-6; a possible D gene is TRBD1 (6 bases). The germline V gene encodes CDR1 DFQATT and CDR2 SNEGSKA (reference sequence). V lost 0 bases to trimming and J lost 4 bases, with 13 bases between them. There are 16 residues in the CDR3.

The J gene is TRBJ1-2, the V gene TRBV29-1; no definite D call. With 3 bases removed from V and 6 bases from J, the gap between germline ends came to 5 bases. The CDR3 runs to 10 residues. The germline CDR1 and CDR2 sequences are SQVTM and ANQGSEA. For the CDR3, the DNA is TGCAGCGTTGATGGGGATGGCTACACCTTC. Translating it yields CSVDGDGYTF.

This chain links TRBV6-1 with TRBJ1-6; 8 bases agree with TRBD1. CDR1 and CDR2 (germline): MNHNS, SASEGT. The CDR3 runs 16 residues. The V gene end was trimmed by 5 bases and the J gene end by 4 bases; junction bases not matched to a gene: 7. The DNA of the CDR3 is TGTGCCAGCAGTCTCCTGACAGGGGCTTATAATTCACCCCTCCACTTT. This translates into CASSLLTGAYNSPLHF.

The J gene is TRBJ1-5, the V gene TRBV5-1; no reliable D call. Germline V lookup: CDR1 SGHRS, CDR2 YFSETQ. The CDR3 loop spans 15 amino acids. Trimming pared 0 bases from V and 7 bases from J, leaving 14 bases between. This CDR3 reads CASSLAGEVGQPQHF. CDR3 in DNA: TGCGCCAGCAGCTTGGCCGGGGAGGTGGGGCAGCCCCAGCATTTT.

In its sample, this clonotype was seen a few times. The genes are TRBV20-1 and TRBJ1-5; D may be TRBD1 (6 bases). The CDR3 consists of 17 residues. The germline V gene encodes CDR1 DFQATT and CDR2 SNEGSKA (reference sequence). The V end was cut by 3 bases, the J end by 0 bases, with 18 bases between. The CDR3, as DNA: TGCAGTGCTAGCGAAAAGAGGGGGGTCATTAGCAATCAGCCCCAGCATTTT. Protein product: CSASEKRGVISNQPQHF.

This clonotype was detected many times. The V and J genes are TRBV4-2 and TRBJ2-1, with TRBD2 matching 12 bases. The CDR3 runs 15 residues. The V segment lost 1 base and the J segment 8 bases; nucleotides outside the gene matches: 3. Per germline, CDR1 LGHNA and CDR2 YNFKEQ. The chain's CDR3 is CASSQGSSGGDEQFF. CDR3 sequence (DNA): TGTGCCAGCAGCCAAGGATCTAGCGGGGGGGATGAGCAGTTCTTC.

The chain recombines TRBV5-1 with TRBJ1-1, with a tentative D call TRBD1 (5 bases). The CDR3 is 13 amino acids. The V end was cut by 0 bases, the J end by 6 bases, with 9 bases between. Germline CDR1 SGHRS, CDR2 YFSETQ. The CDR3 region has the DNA TGCGCCAGCAGCTTGGCGGCAGGGTCTGAAGCTTTCTTT. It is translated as CASSLAAGSEAFF.

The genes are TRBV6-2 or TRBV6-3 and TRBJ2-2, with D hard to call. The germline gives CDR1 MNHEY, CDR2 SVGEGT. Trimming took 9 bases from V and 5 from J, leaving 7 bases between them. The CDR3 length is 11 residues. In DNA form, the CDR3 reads TGTGCCAGTGCGAGGACCGGGGAGCTGTTTTTT. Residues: CASARTGELFF.

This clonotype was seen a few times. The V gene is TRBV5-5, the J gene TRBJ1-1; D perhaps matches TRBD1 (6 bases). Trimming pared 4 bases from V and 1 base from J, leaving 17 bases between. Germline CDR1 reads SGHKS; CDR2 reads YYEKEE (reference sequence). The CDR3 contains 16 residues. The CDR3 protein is CASSREWVGGNTEAFF. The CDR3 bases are TGTGCCAGCAGCCGGGAGTGGGTAGGGGGGAACACTGAAGCTTTCTTT.

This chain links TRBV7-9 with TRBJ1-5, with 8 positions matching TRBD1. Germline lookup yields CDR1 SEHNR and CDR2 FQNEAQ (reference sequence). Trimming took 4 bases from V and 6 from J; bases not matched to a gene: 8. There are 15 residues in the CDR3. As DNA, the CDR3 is TGTGCCAGCAGCTCTGCGACAGGGGAAATTCAGCCCCAGCATTTT. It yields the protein CASSSATGEIQPQHF.

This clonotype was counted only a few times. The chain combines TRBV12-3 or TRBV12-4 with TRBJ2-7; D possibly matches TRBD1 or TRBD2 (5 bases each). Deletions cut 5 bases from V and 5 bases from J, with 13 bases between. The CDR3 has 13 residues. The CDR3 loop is CASSPGPGHEQYF. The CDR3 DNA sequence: TGTGCCAGCAGTCCAGGACCGGGACACGAGCAGTACTTC.

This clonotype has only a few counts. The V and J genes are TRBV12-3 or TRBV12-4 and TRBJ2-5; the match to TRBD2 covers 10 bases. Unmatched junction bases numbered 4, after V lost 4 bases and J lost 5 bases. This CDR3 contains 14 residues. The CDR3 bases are TGTGCCAGCAGTTCTAGCGGGAGCTATGAGACCCAGTACTTC. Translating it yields CASSSSGSYETQYF.

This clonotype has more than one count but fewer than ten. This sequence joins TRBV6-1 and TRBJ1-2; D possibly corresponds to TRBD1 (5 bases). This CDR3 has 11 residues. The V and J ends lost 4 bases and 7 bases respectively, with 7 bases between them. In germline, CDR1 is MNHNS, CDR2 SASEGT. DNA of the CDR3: TGTGCCAGCAGTGTAGGGGTTGGCTACACCTTC. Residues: CASSVGVGYTF.